These T cell receptor beta chains were read from a single sample in a study of cytomegalovirus exposure and HLA in healthy donors. Repertoires were generated with immunoSEQ multiplex PCR, while TCRdb's copy carries only in-frame clones and drops some. The table has 85,000 to 100,000 clones, 55% to 75% seen once. Sequenced sample: PBMCs. These TCRs come from a man in his sixties in good health and CMV-seronegative. Both conserved end residues are part of each CDR3. The D gene is left open where the match is weak. Rows may omit the clone size; those that give it use once, few, many or a size class.

TRBJ1-4,TRBD1,NA,TRBV15,TGTGCCACCAGCAGGGGACAGTTGAATGAAAAACTGTTTTTT,CATSRGQLNEKLFF
TRBJ1-6,TRBD1,NA,TRBV6-4,TGTGCCAGCTCCGGGACAGAAAATTCACCCCTCCACTTT,CASSGTENSPLHF
TRBJ2-5,NA,few,TRBV5-6,TGTGCCAGCAGCTTGGCGGCTTCCGGGTTACAAGAGACCCAGTACTTC,CASSLAASGLQETQYF
TRBJ2-2,TRBD1,NA,TRBV10-1,TGCGCCAGCAGTACTCAGGGGGCCCCGAACACCGGGGAGCTGTTTTTT,CASSTQGAPNTGELFF
TRBJ2-1,NA,NA,TRBV4-1,TGCGCCAGCAGCCAAGGAGGGGGAGCGTCAAGCTCCTACAATGAGCAGTTCTTC,CASSQGGGASSSYNEQFF
TRBJ2-1,TRBD1,NA,TRBV5-1,TGCGCCAGCAGCTCTCAGGGGGCTAACTACAATGAGCAGTTCTTC,CASSSQGANYNEQFF
TRBJ2-1,NA,few,TRBV9,TGTGCCAGCAGTCCCCAGACTAGTCCAACCGCGAATGAGCAGTTCTTC,CASSPQTSPTANEQFF
TRBJ1-2,TRBD1,NA,TRBV10-3,TGTGCCATCAGTGAGACAGGGGAAAACTATGGCTACACCTTC,CAISETGENYGYTF
TRBJ1-3,TRBD1,few,TRBV29-1,TGCAGCGCCATGACAGGGGGAAACTCTGGAAACACCATATATTTT,CSAMTGGNSGNTIYF
TRBJ2-7,TRBD2,NA,TRBV5-4,TGTGCCAGCAGCATGGGACTAGCTTCCTACGAGCAGTACTTC,CASSMGLASYEQYF
TRBJ1-4,NA,NA,TRBV18,TGTGCCAGCTCACCACAACAACCGGGTACTAATGAAAAACTGTTTTTT,CASSPQQPGTNEKLFF
TRBJ2-7,TRBD2,NA,TRBV6-5,TGTGCCAGCAGACCGGCGGGGGGCGAGCAGTACTTC,CASRPAGGEQYF
TRBJ2-1,NA,once,TRBV29-1,TGCAGCGTTGCGGACAATGAGCAGTTCTTC,CSVADNEQFF
TRBJ2-7,NA,few,TRBV7-9,TGTGCCAGCAGCTTAGCGCAACAGGCAGTTGGGGAGCAGTACTTC,CASSLAQQAVGEQYF
TRBJ2-5,NA,NA,TRBV21-1,TGTGCCACCGACAGTCCCCAGTACTTC,CATDSPQYF
TRBJ1-6,NA,few,TRBV21-1,TGTGCCAGCAGCAAAAGGGGACAGGGTGTTAGCTCCTATAATTCACCCCTCCACTTT,CASSKRGQGVSSYNSPLHF
TRBJ1-1,TRBD1,NA,TRBV5-4,TGTGCCAGCAGCGCAGGGGGACAGGGCTCGAACACTGAAGCTTTCTTT,CASSAGGQGSNTEAFF
TRBJ2-5,TRBD2,NA,TRBV19,TGTGCCAGTAGTGGGGAGAGGGCTAGCGGGGGGCCCTTCCAAGAGACCCAGTACTTC,CASSGERASGGPFQETQYF
TRBJ2-7,TRBD1,NA,TRBV9,TGTGCCAGCAGCCCGGAGACAGGGCCTGGTGAGCAGTACTTC,CASSPETGPGEQYF
TRBJ2-7,NA,NA,TRBV5-4,TGTGCCAGCCTCCGGGTCCTGAGCTCCTACGAGCAGTACTTC,CASLRVLSSYEQYF
TRBJ1-1,NA,NA,TRBV11-3,TGTGCCAGCAGCTCAGACAGAATGAACACTGAAGCTTTCTTT,CASSSDRMNTEAFF
TRBJ1-3,NA,NA,TRBV29-1,TGCAGCGTCGGGCAGGGGTTGGCTGGAAACACCATATATTTT,CSVGQGLAGNTIYF
TRBJ1-1,NA,NA,TRBV5-1,TGCGCCAGCAGGTGGTCGGAGACTGAAGCTTTCTTT,CASRWSETEAFF
TRBJ2-1,NA,NA,TRBV7-8,TGTGCCAGCAGCTTACGGGGCAATGAGCAGTTCTTC,CASSLRGNEQFF
TRBJ2-7,TRBD1,few,TRBV28,TGTGCCAGCAGCCCACCACCGGGACAGGGAATCTACGAGCAGTACTTC,CASSPPPGQGIYEQYF
TRBJ2-1,NA,few,TRBV7-3,TGTGCCAGCAGCTCTGACCCGGCTAGATACAATGAGCAGTTCTTC,CASSSDPARYNEQFF
TRBJ2-2,NA,NA,TRBV6-5,TGTGCCAGCAGTCCCACTAGAGCCACCGGGGAGCTGTTTTTT,CASSPTRATGELFF
TRBJ2-2,TRBD2,NA,TRBV5-4,TGTGCCAGCAGCATGACTAGCGGGAGGTTCGGGGAGCTGTTTTTT,CASSMTSGRFGELFF
TRBJ2-5,TRBD2,NA,TRBV5-1,TGCGCCAGCAGCCACTCACTAGCGGGGGGCCGGGAGACCCAGTACTTC,CASSHSLAGGRETQYF
TRBJ1-5,NA,NA,TRBV6-1,TGTGCCAGCAGTGTTTCTTTGGGCCAGCCCCAGCATTTT,CASSVSLGQPQHF
TRBJ2-5,TRBD2,NA,TRBV5-5,TGTGCCAGCAGCTTGGGACTAGCGTCACAAGAGACCCAGTACTTC,CASSLGLASQETQYF
TRBJ2-5,NA,once,TRBV9,TGTGCCAGCAGCGTTCAAGGAGGGACGGAAGAGACCCAGTACTTC,CASSVQGGTEETQYF
TRBJ2-5,NA,NA,TRBV23-1,TGCGCCAGCAGTCAATCGGAGGGGTCGGGAGAGACCCAGTACTTC,CASSQSEGSGETQYF
TRBJ2-5,TRBD2,NA,TRBV6-5,TGTGCCAGCAGGGGGGCGGGGGGGGAGACCCAGTACTTC,CASRGAGGETQYF
TRBJ1-2,NA,few,TRBV7-2,TGTGCCAGCAGCTCAGGACCGGGACTTGAGGGGCATGGCTACACCTTC,CASSSGPGLEGHGYTF
TRBJ1-2,NA,NA,TRBV6-5,TGTGCCAGCAGTTGGACGCCAGGGCCCTCTGGCTACACCTTC,CASSWTPGPSGYTF
TRBJ2-5,NA,NA,TRBV6-5,TGTGCCAGCGCCCAGGCAGGGTCGGAGACCCAGTACTTC,CASAQAGSETQYF
TRBJ1-6,NA,NA,TRBV6-1,TGTGCCAGCACAGCCGGGATCCCTAATTCACCCCTCCACTTT,CASTAGIPNSPLHF
TRBJ2-5,TRBD2,once,TRBV2,TGTGCCAGCACTCTCACCCTAGCGGATCAAGAGACCCAGTACTTC,CASTLTLADQETQYF
TRBJ1-5,NA,few,TRBV28,TGTGCCAGCAGTTTGACAGACCATCAGCCCCAGCATTTT,CASSLTDHQPQHF
TRBJ2-7,TRBD2,NA,TRBV5-6,TGTGCCAGCAGCTTGTTCACTCCGGGGGGAAACTACGAGCAGTACTTC,CASSLFTPGGNYEQYF
TRBJ1-2,TRBD1,NA,TRBV5-5,TGTGCCAGCAGCTTGGCAGGGGGCAAGGGCTATGGCTACACCTTC,CASSLAGGKGYGYTF
TRBJ2-3,TRBD1,NA,TRBV29-1,TGCAGTCAGGACAGGGACACAGATACGCAGTATTTT,CSQDRDTDTQYF
TRBJ2-7,NA,NA,TRBV10-3,TGTGCCATCAGAACAGGCTACGAGCAGTACTTC,CAIRTGYEQYF
TRBJ2-3,TRBD2,NA,TRBV11-2,TGTGCCAGCAGCCCAGCGGGGCGCGGTCCAGATACGCAGTATTTT,CASSPAGRGPDTQYF
TRBJ2-7,TRBD1,few,TRBV27,TGTGCCAGCAGTTTATACCACACGTCGACAGGGAGCGAGCAGTACTTC,CASSLYHTSTGSEQYF
TRBJ2-2,TRBD1,NA,TRBV29-1,TGCAGCGTTCTGCCACAGGGGGCGGCGACCGGGGAGCTGTTTTTT,CSVLPQGAATGELFF
TRBJ2-1,NA,NA,TRBV6-1,TGTGCCAGCAGTGATTGGCGGCGGTACAATGAGCAGTTCTTC,CASSDWRRYNEQFF
TRBJ1-3,NA,NA,TRBV19,TGTGCCAGTACCACTCTTGGAAACACCATATATTTT,CASTTLGNTIYF